This T cell receptor beta chain stems from a study of T cells in tumors after PD-1 blockade. General study results and limits: After therapy, most expanded exhausted CD8+ clones were absent pre-treatment, suggesting clonal replacement.

The same primary tumor site was biopsied both before and after PD-1 blockade. Input was about 600 ng to 6,004 ng of genomic DNA from tumor or blood. This CDR3 is 15 amino acids long. Trimming took 6 bases from V and 2 from J, leaving 15 bases between them. The V gene's germline CDR1 is SEHNR and CDR2 FQNEAQ (reference sequence). The assay was immunoSEQ multiplex PCR, and TCRdb's table has in-frame clones only and misses some. The sample lists fewer than 7,000 clones, 55% to 75% occurring once. Note on this clone: The antigen is not known.

The rearrangement joins TRBV7-9 to TRBJ2-3, with a possible D match to TRBD2 (5 bases). Source: tumor tissue, taken before anti-PD-1 treatment. The sequence was obtained from a human donor with basal cell carcinoma. For the CDR3, the DNA is TGTGCCAGCAGTTTCGCACTGGGAGACACAGATACGCAGTATTTT. This gives the protein CASSFALGDTDTQYF.